One sample yielded the 15 T cell receptor beta chains listed below, sequenced in a study of chemoradiotherapy in HPV16-positive cancers. Assay used: immunoSEQ multiplex PCR; TCRdb lists only in-frame clones, some missing. The table includes around 53,000 clones, more than 75% detected once. Sequences were derived from blood, sampled from a patient who underwent chemoradiotherapy. These receptors were collected from a human donor with HPV-associated anogenital cancer.

V gene TRBV5-6 combines with J gene TRBJ2-7, with 7 bases fitting TRBD2. This CDR3 comprises 15 residues. V dropped 0 bases and J dropped 3; count of bases not matched to a gene: 6. Germline V gene lookup returns CDR1 SGHDT and CDR2 YYEEEE. CDR3 nucleotides: TGTGCCAGCAGCTTGGACCCTGGGGGGGGCTACGAGCAGTACTTC. Encoded protein: CASSLDPGGGYEQYF.

This clone qualifies as medium-sized. V usage is TRBV6-1 and J usage is TRBJ2-7; the match to TRBD1 covers 7 bases. After removal of 7 bases from V and 4 bases from J, the junction contained 10 bases not matched to a gene. Germline V gene data show CDR1 as MNHNS and CDR2 as SASEGT. The CDR3 is made up of 14 amino acids. CDR3 DNA sequence: TGTGCCAGCACCCAGACAGGGATAGGGTACGAGCAGTACTTC. Its protein product is CASTQTGIGYEQYF.

The rearrangement links TRBV5-6 to TRBJ1-1, with D possibly matching TRBD1 (6 bases). The V gene lost 3 bases and the J gene lost 1 base, with 10 bases spanning the gap. The CDR3 has 14 amino acids. The germline CDR1 and CDR2 sequences are SGHDT and YYEEEE. This chain's CDR3 is CASSSGTQNTEAFF. In DNA form, the CDR3 reads TGTGCCAGCAGCTCCGGGACACAGAACACTGAAGCTTTCTTT.

This chain joins TRBV5-8 and TRBJ1-1; D is undetermined. The CDR3 is made up of 15 amino acids. V was clipped by 5 bases and J by 4 bases, with 18 bases between them. CDR1 is SGHTS and CDR2 is YDEGEE in the germline V gene. This CDR3 reads CASRTLERRGTEAFF. The CDR3 nucleotides are TGTGCCAGCAGGACTCTCGAGAGGCGCGGCACTGAAGCTTTCTTT.

The chain is built from TRBV7-9 and TRBJ1-2; D might be TRBD1 (5 bases). The CDR3 is 13 amino acids. The germline gives CDR1 SEHNR, CDR2 FQNEAQ (reference sequence). The ends were cut back, 5 bases at V and 3 bases at J, with 10 bases in the middle. The CDR3: CASSTRGHYGYTF. The CDR3 DNA reads as TGTGCCAGCAGCACCCGGGGCCACTATGGCTACACCTTC.

The rearrangement links TRBV4-1 to TRBJ2-3; D unresolved. The germline V gene encodes CDR1 MGHRA and CDR2 YSYEKL. The germline V and J ends were trimmed by 1 base and 6 bases, with 11 bases remaining between them. The CDR3 length is 14 residues. The CDR3 coding sequence is TGCGCCAGCAGCCAAGGAGCAGGCCATGATACGCAGTATTTT. Translated: CASSQGAGHDTQYF.

The chain joins TRBV29-1 to TRBJ2-5; D is possibly TRBD1 (6 bases). Trimming removed 7 bases at V and 3 bases at J, with 12 bases between. CDR3 length: 12 residues. The germline CDR1 and CDR2 sequences are SQVTM and ANQGSEA. The CDR3 region is CSGGDRKETQYF. CDR3 sequence (DNA): TGCAGCGGAGGAGACAGGAAAGAGACCCAGTACTTC.

The J gene is TRBJ1-1, the V gene TRBV9; 8 bases align to TRBD1. Trimming removed 6 bases from V and 6 bases from J; junction bases left unmatched: 7. The CDR3 sequence is 13 residues long. From germline, CDR1 is SGDLS and CDR2 YYNGEE. The CDR3 loop reads CASNPTGAAEAFF. The CDR3 DNA follows: TGTGCCAGCAACCCGACAGGGGCTGCTGAAGCTTTCTTT.

There are a few counts of this clone. This chain uses TRBV6-5 with TRBJ2-7; TRBD1 matches 12 bases. From germline, CDR1 is MNHEY and CDR2 SVGAGI. The CDR3 has 14 residues. The ends lost 9 bases at V and 7 bases at J; junction bases unmatched: 10. As DNA, the CDR3 is TGTGCCAGTCAACTAGGGACAGGGGGCAGTGAGCAGTACTTC. This gives the protein CASQLGTGGSEQYF.

V gene TRBV5-1 combines with J gene TRBJ2-7; 7 bases match TRBD1. CDR1 is SGHRS, CDR2 YFSETQ, per germline. The CDR3 is made up of 15 amino acids. V was pared by 4 bases and J by 0 bases, with 7 bases of the junction left unmatched. The CDR3 DNA reads as TGCGCCAGCAGCCCGTGGGGACAGAGCTCCTACGAGCAGTACTTC. Its translation is CASSPWGQSSYEQYF.

The chain employs TRBV7-8 and TRBJ2-7, with TRBD1 identical over 12 bases. V was clipped by 5 bases and J by 1 base; unmatched bases: 12. From germline, CDR1 is SGHVS and CDR2 FQNEAQ. The CDR3 covers 18 residues. The CDR3 reads CASSPSGTGGRGSYEQYF. The DNA for the CDR3 is TGTGCCAGCAGCCCCTCCGGGACAGGGGGCCGGGGGTCCTACGAGCAGTACTTC. Variable domain in full (rest from reference TRBV7-8 and TRBJ2-7): GAGVSQSPRYKVAKRGQDVALRCDPISGHVSLFWYQQALGQGPEFLTYFQNEAQLDKSGLPSDRFFAERPEGSVSTLKIQRTQQEDSAVYLCASSPSGTGGRGSYEQYFGPGTRLTVT.

This sequence joins TRBV9 and TRBJ1-2, with D perhaps TRBD1 (6 bases). CDR3 length equals 18 residues. V dropped 0 bases and J dropped 6 bases, with 24 bases sitting between them. Germline V gives CDR1 SGDLS, CDR2 YYNGEE. The CDR3: CASSVAPSTRDTGNGYTF. In DNA, the CDR3 is TGTGCCAGCAGCGTAGCCCCATCGACCCGGGACACCGGTAATGGCTACACCTTC.

This clone was counted between two and nine times. The rearrangement links TRBV7-2 to TRBJ2-3; D gene uncertain. This CDR3 has 16 amino acids. Germline loops: CDR1 SGHTA, CDR2 FQGNSA. The V gene lost 1 base and the J gene lost 4 bases, with 15 bases spanning the gap. CDR3 protein: CASSLGHRGASDTQYF. Written as DNA, the CDR3 is TGTGCCAGCAGCTTAGGGCACCGTGGTGCTTCAGATACGCAGTATTTT. Drawing the rest from reference TRBV7-2 and TRBJ2-3, the complete variable domain is GAGVSQSPSNKVTEKGKDVELRCDPISGHTALYWYRQSLGQGLEFLIYFQGNSAPDKSGLPSDRFSAERTGGSVSTLTIQRTQQEDSAVYLCASSLGHRGASDTQYFGPGTRLTVL.

This CDR3 reads CASSRDGFSYEQYF. In DNA form, the CDR3 reads TGTGCCAGCTCACGGGACGGGTTCTCCTACGAGCAGTACTTC. The chain combines TRBV18 with TRBJ2-7, with D perhaps given as TRBD1 or TRBD2 (5 bases each). Germline loops: CDR1 KGHSH, CDR2 LQKENI. Trimming stripped 4 bases from V and 0 bases from J, with 10 bases between. The CDR3 sequence is 14 residues long.

The chain has TRBV5-5 and TRBJ2-3; unclear D gene. The CDR3 loop spans 14 amino acids. V was pared by 0 bases and J by 2 bases, with 7 bases between. Germline V gene sequence: CDR1 SGHKS, CDR2 YYEKEE (reference sequence). CDR3 loop: CASSLDLHTDTQYF. DNA of the CDR3: TGTGCCAGCAGCTTGGACTTGCACACAGATACGCAGTATTTT.